The 11 T cell receptor beta chains reported below all come from one sample, sequenced in a study of T cell responses to AZD1222 COVID-19 vaccine. Profiled with immunoSEQ multiplex PCR; TCRdb holds only in-frame clones, not every one. Here the sample spans over 85,000 clones, about 85% being singletons. Material: peripheral blood, obtained on day 0 of AZD1222 vaccination. These receptor sequences come from an adult in good health.

V usage is TRBV5-1 and J usage is TRBJ2-3; 9 bases match TRBD2. Per the germline V gene, CDR1 is SGHRS and CDR2 is YFSETQ. V was clipped by 6 bases and J by 0 bases; unmatched bases: 5. This CDR3 is built from 15 residues. This CDR3 is CASKERGVSTDTQYF. CDR3 nucleotides: TGCGCCAGCAAGGAGCGGGGGGTAAGCACAGATACGCAGTATTTT.

V gene TRBV29-1 combines with J gene TRBJ2-3; 7 nucleotides align to TRBD1. Germline CDR1 is SQVTM and CDR2 is ANQGSEA. The CDR3 spans 14 residues. The J segment lost 1 base and the V segment lost 7 bases, leaving 8 bases of the junction unmatched. The CDR3 coding sequence is TGCAGCGCTCTACGTGGACAGGGCACAGATACGCAGTATTTT. Translating gives CSALRGQGTDTQYF.

The chain has TRBV7-6 and TRBJ2-3, with 8 positions matching TRBD2. The CDR3 is 14 residues long. Germline CDR1 is SGHVS and CDR2 is FNYEAQ. The trim removed 8 bases at V and 7 bases at J, leaving 11 bases unmatched. The CDR3 loop reads CASQREPSVYTQYF. CDR3 DNA sequence: TGTGCCAGCCAGCGGGAGCCGTCTGTGTATACGCAGTATTTT. Complete variable domain (other parts from reference TRBV7-6 and TRBJ2-3): GAGVSQSPRYKVTKRGQDVALRCDPISGHVSLYWYRQALGQGPEFLTYFNYEAQQDKSGLPNDRFSAERPEGSISTLTIQRTEQRDSAMYRCASQREPSVYTQYFGPGTRLTVL.

The chain carries TRBV6-5 and TRBJ1-6, with a weak D call TRBD1 (6 bases). Germline-derived CDR1 and CDR2 are MNHEY and SVGAGI. Trimming took off 7 bases at V and 10 bases at J, with 20 bases between the two ends. This CDR3 region has 15 residues. The CDR3 sequence: CASTPGPGAGSPLHF. Here the CDR3 DNA reads TGTGCCAGCACCCCAGGGCCAGGGGCTGGCTCACCCCTCCACTTT.

This chain connects TRBV5-1 to TRBJ2-2; the D gene is possibly TRBD1 (5 bases). The CDR3 is 17 residues long. Trimming pared 4 bases from V and 0 bases from J, leaving 16 bases between. CDR1 and CDR2 from the germline V gene are SGHRS and YFSETQ. DNA for the CDR3: TGCGCCAGCAGCGACGGACACAACCTATCGAACACCGGGGAGCTGTTTTTT. Residues: CASSDGHNLSNTGELFF.

The V and J genes are TRBV5-1 and TRBJ2-1; possibly TRBD1 or TRBD2 for D (5 bases each). The CDR3 is 13 residues long. CDR1 is SGHRS and CDR2 is YFSETQ in the germline V gene. V gave up 4 bases and J gave up 5 bases, with 10 bases separating them. The DNA for the CDR3 is TGCGCCAGCAGCCTTGGGGACCACAATGAGCAGTTCTTC. It is translated as CASSLGDHNEQFF. Complete variable domain (other parts from reference TRBV5-1 and TRBJ2-1): KAGVTQTPRYLIKTRGQQVTLSCSPISGHRSVSWYQQTPGQGLQFLFEYFSETQRNKGNFPGRFSGRQFSNSRSEMNVSTLELGDSALYLCASSLGDHNEQFFGPGTRLTVL.

The chain recombines TRBV4-3 with TRBJ2-3, with 9 bases fitting TRBD1. V lost 2 bases and J lost 1; bases outside the gene matches: 4. Germline values: CDR1 LGHNA, CDR2 YSLEER. CDR3 length: 16 residues. CDR3 sequence reads: CASSQNRQGGTDTQYF. The CDR3, as DNA: TGCGCCAGCAGCCAAAACCGACAGGGGGGCACAGATACGCAGTATTTT.

CDR3 bases: TGTGCCAGCAGCTCAGGGGGCAACTCGCCGCGCACTGAAGCTTTCTTT. Its protein is CASSSGGNSPRTEAFF. The J gene is TRBJ1-1, the V gene TRBV28; TRBD1 matches at 8 bases. Trimming took 6 bases from V and 4 from J; bases not matched to a gene: 13. The V gene's germline CDR1 is MDHEN and CDR2 SYDVKM. The CDR3 totals 16 residues.

The rearrangement joins TRBV30 to TRBJ1-1; D remains unclear. There are 10 residues in the CDR3. Per germline, CDR1 GTSNPN and CDR2 SVGIG (reference sequence). Trimming removed 4 bases from V and 5 bases from J, with 5 bases in between. The CDR3 reads CAWIQTEAFF. CDR3 nucleotide sequence: TGTGCCTGGATACAGACTGAAGCTTTCTTT.

This sequence joins TRBV28 and TRBJ1-1, with unresolved D. V gave up 7 bases and J gave up 1 base, with 13 bases separating them. Per germline, CDR1 MDHEN and CDR2 SYDVKM. The CDR3 contains 14 residues. The CDR3 loop reads CASNQPGTNTEAFF. The CDR3 region has the DNA TGTGCCAGCAACCAACCGGGAACGAACACTGAAGCTTTCTTT. Full variable domain (missing parts from reference TRBV28 and TRBJ1-1): DVKVTQSSRYLVKRTGEKVFLECVQDMDHENMFWYRQDPGLGLRLIYFSYDVKMKEKGDIPEGYSVSREKKERFSLILESASTNQTSMYLCASNQPGTNTEAFFGQGTRLTVV.

The chain couples TRBV3-1 (or the pseudogene TRBV3-2) to TRBJ1-5, with TRBD1 matching over 7 bases. The CDR3 loop spans 14 amino acids. Germline V lookup: CDR1 LGHDT, CDR2 YNNKEL (reference sequence). The V segment lost 0 bases and the J segment 5 bases; nucleotides outside the gene matches: 1. The CDR3 loop reads CASSQEQGYQPQHF. CDR3 nucleotides: TGTGCCAGCAGCCAAGAACAGGGGTATCAGCCCCAGCATTTT.